One and the same sample provided the 16 T cell receptor beta chains below, sequenced in a study of shared clonotypes between healthy human individuals. Sequencing used immunoSEQ multiplex PCR; TCRdb keeps in-frame clones, though not all of them. The sample carries about 1 million clones, around three quarters recorded once. Sequencing input: memory CD4+ T cells from PBMCs. The sample's subset: CD45RA-negative fraction. These receptor sequences come from a man in his late teens or twenties in good health. Some clones in this sample may be carry-over from other donors' samples.

The chain uses TRBV21-1 and TRBJ1-5. TRBV21-1 is classified as a pseudogene. The CDR3 is 16 residues long. Here the CDR3 reads CASSKARGLCNQPQHF. In DNA form, the CDR3 reads TGTGCCAGCAGCAAAGCGCGAGGATTGTGCAATCAGCCCCAGCATTTT.

DNA for the CDR3: TGTGCCAGTAGTATTCTCTACAATGAGCAGTTCTTC. It is translated as CASSILYNEQFF. V usage is TRBV19 and J usage is TRBJ2-1; no clear D. Trimming shortened V by 3 bases and J by 3 bases, and 3 bases separated the two germline ends. CDR1 is LNHDA, CDR2 SQIVND, per germline (reference sequence). The CDR3 extends over 12 amino acids.

The V gene is TRBV19, the J gene TRBJ2-2; D is unresolved. The CDR3 has 11 residues. V was shortened by 5 bases and J by 6 bases, with 4 bases between the two germline ends. Germline V gives CDR1 LNHDA, CDR2 SQIVND (reference sequence). The CDR3 sequence is CASSPPGELFF. Here the CDR3 DNA reads TGTGCCAGTAGTCCCCCCGGGGAGCTGTTTTTT.

A word on this clone: This CDR3 is also generated by other DNA sequences in the sample. The chain has TRBV6-1 and TRBJ2-2; D is ambiguous. V shed 2 bases and J shed 4 bases, with 5 bases lying between them. The germline V gene encodes CDR1 MNHNS and CDR2 SASEGT. CDR3 length: 13 amino acids. CDR3 DNA sequence: TGTGCCAGCAGTGAAAAGGGCACCGGGGAGCTGTTTTTT. Translating gives CASSEKGTGELFF.

Of note for this clone: Other nucleotide sequences in the sample specify the same CDR3. This chain uses TRBV7-2 with TRBJ2-2; TRBD2 matches 12 bases. V lost 1 base, J lost 5 bases, and 2 bases stayed unmatched. The CDR3 loop spans 16 amino acids. Germline assignment: CDR1 SGHTA and CDR2 FQGNSA. The CDR3 reads CASSLGLAGATGELFF. For the CDR3, the DNA is TGTGCCAGCAGCTTAGGACTAGCGGGAGCAACCGGGGAGCTGTTTTTT.

This rearrangement joins TRBV2 to TRBJ1-2; D not certain. Germline V gives CDR1 SNHLY, CDR2 FYNNEI. The V end was cut by 8 bases, the J end by 1 base, with 14 bases between. The CDR3 covers 14 residues. CDR3 sequence reads: CASVGQSFNYGYTF. The CDR3 DNA reads TGTGCCAGCGTCGGTCAAAGCTTTAACTATGGCTACACCTTC.

The count of this clone is one. The chain recombines TRBV27 with TRBJ2-3, with a possible D match to TRBD1 (6 bases). CDR1 MNHEY and CDR2 SMNVEV come from the germline V gene (reference sequence). The CDR3 is made up of 15 amino acids. Trimming cost V 5 bases and J 3 bases, with 15 bases left between them. CDR3 in amino acids: CASSTTHRVTDTQYF. The DNA of the CDR3 is TGTGCCAGCAGTACGACACACAGGGTAACAGATACGCAGTATTTT.

The V gene is TRBV6-9, the J gene TRBJ2-3; D is possibly TRBD1 (5 bases). V was clipped by 2 bases and J by 5 bases, with 14 bases between them. The CDR3 consists of 15 residues. Germline lookup yields CDR1 MNHGY and CDR2 SVAAGI. In DNA form, the CDR3 reads TGTGCCAGCAGTTATAGGGGCCCCTCGAGAGATACGCAGTATTTT. Amino acid sequence: CASSYRGPSRDTQYF.

The chain has TRBV28 and TRBJ1-5; 7 positions match TRBD1. Trimming took 7 bases from V and 4 from J; bases not matched to a gene: 13. This CDR3 spans 16 amino acids. Germline lookup yields CDR1 MDHEN and CDR2 SYDVKM. Written as DNA, the CDR3 is TGTGCCAGCAACTTCCCGTCAAGGGGACAGAATCAGCCCCAGCATTTT. Translating it yields CASNFPSRGQNQPQHF.

The chain's CDR3 is CASSQSRDSYNEQFF. The CDR3 region has the DNA TGCGCCAGCAGCCAGAGCCGGGACTCCTACAATGAGCAGTTCTTC. The chain links TRBV4-3 to TRBJ2-1; D perhaps matches TRBD2 (5 bases). The CDR3 spans 15 residues. V was clipped by 3 bases and J by 0 bases, with 9 bases between them. Germline CDR1 LGHNA, CDR2 YSLEER.

The chain is built from TRBV27 and TRBJ1-1; TRBD1 matches at 11 bases. The CDR3 extends over 16 amino acids. Per germline, CDR1 MNHEY and CDR2 SMNVEV (reference sequence). The V segment lost 3 bases and the J segment 4 bases; nucleotides outside the gene matches: 7. CDR3 sequence (DNA): TGTGCCAGCAGTTTCCAAAGGACAGGGGGCCTCACTGAAGCTTTCTTT. It is translated as CASSFQRTGGLTEAFF.

The chain links TRBV4-1 to TRBJ2-3; D might be TRBD1 or TRBD2, each matching 5 bases. The germline V gene has CDR1 MGHRA and CDR2 YSYEKL. The V and J ends lost 6 bases and 3 bases respectively, with 10 bases between them. The CDR3 runs 13 residues. CDR3 DNA sequence: TGCGCCAGCAGGGGGACGGGGACAGATACGCAGTATTTT. Encoded protein: CASRGTGTDTQYF.

The chain's CDR3 is CASSRPLFGELFF. The CDR3 nucleotides read TGTGCCAGCAGCCGACCCTTGTTCGGGGAGCTGTTTTTT. The V gene is TRBV14, the J gene TRBJ2-2; D not certain. The ends were cut back, 4 bases at V and 7 bases at J, with 10 bases in the middle. The CDR3 length is 13 residues. Germline V gene data show CDR1 as SGHDN and CDR2 as FVKESK.

This chain joins TRBV6-1 and TRBJ2-1; weak D call: TRBD2 (5 bases). CDR3 length: 12 residues. The germline V and J ends were trimmed by 5 bases and 9 bases, with 11 bases remaining between them. Germline-derived CDR1 and CDR2 are MNHNS and SASEGT. DNA of the CDR3: TGTGCCAGCAGTCAACGACGGGGTGAGCAGTTCTTC. It specifies CASSQRRGEQFF.

The chain combines TRBV29-1 with TRBJ1-1; 12 nucleotides match TRBD1. Germline V gene lookup returns CDR1 SQVTM and CDR2 ANQGSEA. V shed 7 bases and J 0 bases; nucleotides not matched to a gene: 9. This CDR3 comprises 16 residues. As DNA, the CDR3 is TGCAGCGCCGGGGGGACAGGGGGCAAATTGAACACTGAAGCTTTCTTT. This sequence encodes CSAGGTGGKLNTEAFF. The whole variable domain, filled in from reference TRBV29-1 and TRBJ1-1, reads SAVISQKPSRDICQRGTSLTIQCQVDSQVTMMFWYRQQPGQSLTLIATANQGSEATYESGFVIDKFPISRPNLTFSTLTVSNMSPEDSSIYLCSAGGTGGKLNTEAFFGQGTRLTVV.

A remark on this clone: A much larger clone sits a single nucleotide away, making a read error possible. The same CDR3 arises from other DNA sequences in this sample as well. The chain employs TRBV7-2 and TRBJ2-5, with D uncertain. CDR1 is SGHTA and CDR2 is FQGNSA in the germline V gene. V was cut by 5 bases and J by 2 bases, with 3 bases left in between. The CDR3 extends over 11 amino acids. The CDR3 protein is CASSLQETQYF. CDR3 DNA: TGTGCCAGCAGCCTACAAGAGACCCAGTACTTC.